A selection of T cell receptor beta chains follows, all from one sample in a study of blood T cell repertoires in COVID-19. Sequenced by immunoSEQ multiplex PCR; TCRdb stores in-frame clones only, minus some. The sample carries roughly 220,000 clones, roughly 90% recorded once. Specimen: PBMCs or T cells enriched from blood (not recorded which). These receptors were taken from a young man who had been exposed to COVID-19. Each CDR3 is given with its conserved first and last residue. The order of the fields is clone size, D gene, J gene, V gene, CDR3 protein, CDR3 DNA. The D gene is left open where the match is weak. Expanded clones get a size class; other rows say once, few or many, or leave the size out.

clone_size: -
d_call: TRBD1
j_call: TRBJ2-3
v_call: TRBV2
cdr3_aa: CARGQGIGTQYF
cdr3_nt: TGTGCCAGGGGACAGGGTATCGGTACGCAGTATTTT

clone_size: -
d_call: -
j_call: TRBJ1-2
v_call: TRBV7-3
cdr3_aa: CASSPVGENYGYTF
cdr3_nt: TGTGCCAGCAGCCCCGTTGGGGAGAACTATGGCTACACCTTC

clone_size: few
d_call: -
j_call: TRBJ2-6
v_call: TRBV15
cdr3_aa: CATSREPEAGANVLTF
cdr3_nt: TGTGCCACCAGCAGAGAACCAGAGGCTGGGGCCAACGTCCTGACTTTC

clone_size: -
d_call: -
j_call: TRBJ1-1
v_call: TRBV5-1
cdr3_aa: CASSLAGRVNTEAFF
cdr3_nt: TGCGCCAGCAGCTTGGCCGGCAGGGTGAACACTGAAGCTTTCTTT

clone_size: once
d_call: -
j_call: TRBJ2-7
v_call: TRBV6-4
cdr3_aa: CASGRLDSYEQYF
cdr3_nt: TGTGCCAGCGGGAGACTAGATAGCTACGAGCAGTACTTC

clone_size: -
d_call: TRBD1
j_call: TRBJ2-7
v_call: TRBV4-1
cdr3_aa: CASSPRQGSYEQYF
cdr3_nt: TGCGCCAGCAGCCCAAGACAGGGTTCCTACGAGCAGTACTTC

clone_size: once
d_call: -
j_call: TRBJ2-5
v_call: TRBV28
cdr3_aa: CASSLAATKTQYF
cdr3_nt: TGTGCCAGCAGTTTAGCGGCGACGAAGACCCAGTACTTC

clone_size: -
d_call: TRBD1
j_call: TRBJ1-4
v_call: TRBV25-1
cdr3_aa: CASSDSGGPNEKLFF
cdr3_nt: TGTGCCAGCAGTGACTCAGGGGGACCTAATGAAAAACTGTTTTTT

clone_size: -
d_call: -
j_call: TRBJ2-4
v_call: TRBV4-2
cdr3_aa: CASSQRSAGGTKNIQYF
cdr3_nt: TGTGCCAGCAGCCAGCGAAGTGCGGGTGGAACCAAAAACATTCAGTACTTC

clone_size: -
d_call: TRBD2
j_call: TRBJ2-3
v_call: TRBV5-4
cdr3_aa: CASSLGLAGGLEVADTQYF
cdr3_nt: TGTGCCAGCAGCTTGGGACTAGCGGGGGGACTCGAGGTGGCAGATACGCAGTATTTT

clone_size: -
d_call: -
j_call: TRBJ1-3
v_call: TRBV4-2
cdr3_aa: CASSPRGRATGSGNTIYF
cdr3_nt: TGTGCCAGCAGCCCCCGCGGGAGGGCGACGGGCTCTGGAAACACCATATATTTT

clone_size: -
d_call: -
j_call: TRBJ1-6
v_call: TRBV3-1/TRBV3-2
cdr3_aa: CASSHTPDHNSPLHF
cdr3_nt: TGTGCCAGCAGCCACACGCCAGATCATAATTCACCCCTCCACTTT

clone_size: -
d_call: -
j_call: TRBJ2-5
v_call: TRBV30
cdr3_aa: CAHSWPRGETQYF
cdr3_nt: TGTGCCCACTCGTGGCCCCGGGGGGAGACCCAGTACTTC

clone_size: -
d_call: -
j_call: TRBJ1-2
v_call: TRBV5-1
cdr3_aa: CASSLTARSNYGYTF
cdr3_nt: TGCGCCAGCAGCTTGACTGCACGGAGTAACTATGGCTACACCTTC

clone_size: -
d_call: TRBD1
j_call: TRBJ2-7
v_call: TRBV27
cdr3_aa: CASRTDLRDRRNYEQYF
cdr3_nt: TGTGCCAGCAGGACAGACCTCCGGGACAGACGTAACTACGAGCAGTACTTC

clone_size: -
d_call: -
j_call: TRBJ1-1
v_call: TRBV4-1
cdr3_aa: CASSQDVGQNTEAFF
cdr3_nt: TGCGCCAGCAGCCAAGATGTGGGCCAGAACACTGAAGCTTTCTTT

clone_size: -
d_call: TRBD1
j_call: TRBJ2-2
v_call: TRBV5-1
cdr3_aa: CASRFTGTANTGELFF
cdr3_nt: TGCGCCAGCAGATTTACCGGGACAGCGAACACCGGGGAGCTGTTTTTT

clone_size: -
d_call: -
j_call: TRBJ2-7
v_call: TRBV5-1
cdr3_aa: CASSAETGAGAEQYF
cdr3_nt: TGCGCCAGCAGCGCGGAGACAGGGGCGGGAGCCGAGCAGTACTTC

clone_size: -
d_call: -
j_call: TRBJ2-1
v_call: TRBV7-2
cdr3_aa: CASSFSRVMAFF
cdr3_nt: TGTGCCAGCAGCTTCAGCCGGGTAATGGCGTTCTTC

clone_size: -
d_call: -
j_call: TRBJ1-6
v_call: TRBV12-3/TRBV12-4
cdr3_aa: CASRGYYNSPLHF
cdr3_nt: TGTGCCAGCCGGGGTTACTATAATTCACCCCTCCACTTT

clone_size: -
d_call: -
j_call: TRBJ1-6
v_call: TRBV14
cdr3_aa: CASSLGQRENSPLHF
cdr3_nt: TGTGCCAGCAGCCTTGGACAGAGAGAGAATTCACCCCTCCACTTT

clone_size: -
d_call: -
j_call: TRBJ1-4
v_call: TRBV5-1
cdr3_aa: CASSSEPTNEKLFF
cdr3_nt: TGCGCCAGCAGCTCGGAGCCAACTAATGAAAAACTGTTTTTT

clone_size: -
d_call: -
j_call: TRBJ1-2
v_call: TRBV7-9
cdr3_aa: CASTPSGGANYGYTF
cdr3_nt: TGTGCCAGCACCCCCTCGGGCGGGGCTAACTATGGCTACACCTTC

clone_size: -
d_call: -
j_call: TRBJ1-4
v_call: TRBV7-9
cdr3_aa: CASSGGGFGEKLFF
cdr3_nt: TGTGCCAGCAGCGGAGGCGGTTTCGGTGAAAAACTGTTTTTT

clone_size: -
d_call: -
j_call: TRBJ2-4
v_call: TRBV5-6
cdr3_aa: CASSLAGLAKNIQYF
cdr3_nt: TGTGCCAGCAGCCTGGCGGGACTAGCCAAAAACATTCAGTACTTC

clone_size: -
d_call: TRBD1
j_call: TRBJ2-7
v_call: TRBV6-1
cdr3_aa: CASSEVGSNRGLYEQYF
cdr3_nt: TGTGCCAGCAGTGAAGTGGGATCCAACAGGGGTCTCTACGAGCAGTACTTC

clone_size: -
d_call: -
j_call: TRBJ1-6
v_call: TRBV28
cdr3_aa: CASSYRGGSYNSPLHF
cdr3_nt: TGTGCCAGCAGTTACCGGGGTGGGTCCTATAATTCACCCCTCCACTTT

clone_size: -
d_call: -
j_call: TRBJ1-2
v_call: TRBV7-9
cdr3_aa: CASSLAGERGYTF
cdr3_nt: TGTGCCAGCAGCTTGGCAGGGGAGAGAGGCTACACCTTC

clone_size: -
d_call: TRBD1
j_call: TRBJ2-5
v_call: TRBV7-9
cdr3_aa: CASSIQGTPQETQYF
cdr3_nt: TGTGCCAGCAGCATACAGGGGACACCTCAAGAGACCCAGTACTTC

clone_size: -
d_call: -
j_call: TRBJ1-4
v_call: TRBV5-1
cdr3_aa: CASSSGQATNEKLFF
cdr3_nt: TGCGCCAGCAGCTCAGGACAAGCAACTAATGAAAAACTGTTTTTT

clone_size: -
d_call: TRBD2
j_call: TRBJ2-5
v_call: TRBV9
cdr3_aa: CASSVASGGETQYF
cdr3_nt: TGTGCCAGCAGCGTCGCTAGCGGGGGAGAGACCCAGTACTTC

clone_size: -
d_call: TRBD1
j_call: TRBJ2-7
v_call: TRBV27
cdr3_aa: CASSYDRGLYEQYF
cdr3_nt: TGTGCCAGCAGCTATGACAGGGGGCTCTACGAGCAGTACTTC

clone_size: once
d_call: TRBD2
j_call: TRBJ2-5
v_call: TRBV13
cdr3_aa: CASRITSGGAETQYF
cdr3_nt: TGTGCCAGCAGAATCACTAGCGGGGGGGCAGAGACCCAGTACTTC

clone_size: few
d_call: -
j_call: TRBJ1-4
v_call: TRBV7-9
cdr3_aa: CASSLATRTGSEKLFF
cdr3_nt: TGTGCCAGCAGCTTAGCGACCCGCACAGGGAGTGAAAAACTGTTTTTT

clone_size: once
d_call: -
j_call: TRBJ1-2
v_call: TRBV6-5
cdr3_aa: CASMGEGYGYTF
cdr3_nt: TGTGCCAGCATGGGGGAGGGGTATGGCTACACCTTC

clone_size: -
d_call: TRBD1
j_call: TRBJ2-7
v_call: TRBV6-5
cdr3_aa: CASSYSGRGMAEQYF
cdr3_nt: TGTGCCAGCAGTTACTCCGGCAGGGGGATGGCCGAGCAGTACTTC

clone_size: -
d_call: -
j_call: TRBJ2-1
v_call: TRBV5-1
cdr3_aa: CASSFTGNYNEQFF
cdr3_nt: TGCGCCAGCAGCTTCACAGGGAACTACAATGAGCAGTTCTTC

clone_size: -
d_call: -
j_call: TRBJ2-3
v_call: TRBV2
cdr3_aa: CASNANRGDTQYF
cdr3_nt: TGTGCCAGCAACGCCAACCGAGGCGATACGCAGTATTTT

clone_size: -
d_call: -
j_call: TRBJ2-7
v_call: TRBV7-2
cdr3_aa: CASSSRVPHEQYF
cdr3_nt: TGTGCCAGCAGCTCCCGGGTGCCCCACGAGCAGTACTTC

clone_size: once
d_call: TRBD1
j_call: TRBJ1-1
v_call: TRBV9
cdr3_aa: CASSDRTGGAEGEAFF
cdr3_nt: TGTGCCAGCAGCGACCGGACAGGGGGCGCGGAGGGTGAAGCTTTCTTT

clone_size: once
d_call: -
j_call: TRBJ1-5
v_call: TRBV6-5
cdr3_aa: CASRSTESNQPQHF
cdr3_nt: TGTGCCAGCAGGTCCACCGAGAGCAATCAGCCCCAGCATTTT

clone_size: once
d_call: TRBD2
j_call: TRBJ2-1
v_call: TRBV4-1
cdr3_aa: CASSHVLAGPFDEQFF
cdr3_nt: TGCGCCAGCAGCCACGTCCTAGCGGGGCCTTTTGATGAGCAGTTCTTC

clone_size: -
d_call: TRBD1
j_call: TRBJ1-4
v_call: TRBV19
cdr3_aa: CASTQTWTGAEKLFF
cdr3_nt: TGTGCCAGTACCCAAACCTGGACAGGGGCTGAAAAACTGTTTTTT

clone_size: few
d_call: -
j_call: TRBJ1-2
v_call: TRBV23-1
cdr3_aa: CALVTYNYGYTF
cdr3_nt: TGCGCCTTAGTTACTTATAACTATGGCTACACCTTC

clone_size: -
d_call: TRBD1
j_call: TRBJ2-3
v_call: TRBV19
cdr3_aa: CASKTGANTDTQYF
cdr3_nt: TGTGCCAGTAAAACAGGGGCAAACACAGATACGCAGTATTTT

clone_size: -
d_call: -
j_call: TRBJ1-2
v_call: TRBV23-1
cdr3_aa: CASSPQAGNGYTF
cdr3_nt: TGCGCCAGCAGTCCGCAGGCAGGTAACGGCTACACCTTC